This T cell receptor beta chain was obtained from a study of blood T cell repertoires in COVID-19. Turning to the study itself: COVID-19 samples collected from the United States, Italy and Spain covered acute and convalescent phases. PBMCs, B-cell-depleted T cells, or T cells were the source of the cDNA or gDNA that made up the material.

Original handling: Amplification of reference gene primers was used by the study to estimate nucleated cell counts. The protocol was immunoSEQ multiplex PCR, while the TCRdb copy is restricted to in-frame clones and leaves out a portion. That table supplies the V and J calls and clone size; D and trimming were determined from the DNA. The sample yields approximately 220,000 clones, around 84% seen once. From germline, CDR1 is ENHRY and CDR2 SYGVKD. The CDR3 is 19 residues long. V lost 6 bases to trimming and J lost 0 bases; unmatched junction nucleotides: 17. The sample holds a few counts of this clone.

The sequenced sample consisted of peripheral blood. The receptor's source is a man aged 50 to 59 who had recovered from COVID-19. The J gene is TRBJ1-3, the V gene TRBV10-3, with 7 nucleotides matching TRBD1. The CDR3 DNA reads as TGTGCCATCAGGACCTTCCTGACAGGGCCCTCCTCCTCTGGAAACACCATATATTTT. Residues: CAIRTFLTGPSSSGNTIYF.